The present T cell receptor (beta chain) was sequenced within a study of blood T cell repertoires in COVID-19. The wider study: T cells, B-cell-depleted T cells, or PBMCs provided the cDNA or gDNA that served as material.

Germline values: CDR1 MNHEY, CDR2 SVGAGI. V shed 2 bases and J shed 2 bases, with 9 bases lying between them. This CDR3 region has 14 residues. The repertoire was sequenced with immunoSEQ multiplex PCR; TCRdb's copy has only in-frame clones and lacks some. The data contain some 200,000 clones, roughly nine tenths of them seen just once; the ten biggest clones take up approximately 11%. Patients from Seattle were sampled longitudinally, starting during active infection. The material sequenced was peripheral blood. This sequence was found in a woman aged 60-75 years with COVID-19, enrolled during active disease. The V gene is TRBV6-5, the J gene TRBJ1-1, with D tentatively TRBD1 (6 bases). The CDR3 sequence: CASSYGQPNTEAFF. The CDR3 bases are TGTGCCAGCAGTTACGGACAGCCAAACACTGAAGCTTTCTTT.